This T cell receptor (beta chain) was profiled in a study of T cells after yellow fever vaccination (dated by TCRdb to the late 2010s). Study-level background: Libraries from fractions with low cell numbers were prepared with the SMART-Seq v4 Ultra Low Input RNA kit. To follow T-cell clones before and after primary and booster YFV17D yellow fever vaccination, bulk TCR alpha and beta repertoires were sequenced over time. The cohort comprised two healthy male donors, one aged 18 to 30 and one aged 30 to 40 years. Blood was drawn at multiple timepoints before and after primary and secondary immunization, with bulk PBMC replicates and cell subsets isolated.

Overall study outcomes, separate from this receptor: Because abundant contaminating clonotypes from the bulk population could be contained in FACS-sorted repertoires, computational filtering was required. Compared with the primary T-cell response, the secondary T-cell response was faster but weaker, reaching its peak on day 5 rather than on day 15. Most clones expanded after primary vaccination (around 97% of CD4 and 80% to 90% of CD8) were re-detected after the booster, suggesting that broad memory maintenance occurred. Only a couple of donors were included in the study, so the extent to which the findings can be generalized is limited. A small share of clonotypes was detected in both CD4 and CD8 compartments, with the overlap likely arising from convergent recombination.

Sequencing was carried out with an Illumina NovaSeq 6000. Synthesis of TCR cDNA relied on 5'RACE template switching, a step that introduced a universal primer site along with unique molecular identifiers. Priming for cDNA synthesis came from both the TCR alpha and TCR beta constant segments. Libraries were amplified in two PCR steps, with sample barcodes and sequencing adapters added in the second step. Sequencing of libraries was performed on Illumina HiSeq 2500 (2x100 bp) or NovaSeq (2x150 bp). The paper's processing steps were these. MIGEC handled demultiplexing of reads and collapsing into UMI consensus sequences, while MiXCR performed V(D)J alignment. Using edgeR on replicate PBMC samples, clonotypes were called vaccine-responding if FDR was below 0.01 and the log2 fold change was above 5 up to day 15. Bulk clonotypes were assigned CD4 or CD8 identity according to which sequenced CD4 or CD8 repertoire held them at higher abundance. TCRdb reprocessing: public reads trimmed at Q25 with fastp, clones called with MiXCR, in-frame beta chains kept. Entries that share a CDR3 protein sequence are merged under the most common genes and DNA. TCRdb assigned the V and J calls; the authors' analysis was not used. The sample includes about 260,000 distinct CDR3 sequences, with over 4.5% observed a single time. The ten most abundant clones make up 2.5% to 4% of the sample.

In this sample, this clonotype turned up many times. No cognate antigen has been identified for it. Per-base qualities were not stored, and no clone one base away is much larger. The sample's treatment or condition label, in plain terms: live attenuated yellow fever vaccine strain. PBMCs were isolated from peripheral blood using a standard Ficoll-Paque protocol. Dynabeads CD4 and CD8 positive selection kits were used to isolate the CD4 and CD8 T-cell fractions. TriZol was used to extract RNA from bulk PBMCs, CD4 and CD8 fractions, and dextramer-positive and dextramer-negative fractions. Trimming takes 4 bases from V and 11 bases from J, and the germline ends sit 18 bases apart. From its cysteine to its phenylalanine, the CDR3 spans 14 amino acids. The CDR3 DNA has 42 bases and is translated from base 1.

This receptor was obtained from a young man who received the YFV17D yellow fever vaccine. This chain joins TRBV23-1 to TRBJ1-5; the D gene cannot be resolved reliably. TRBV23-1 is treated as an ORF (open reading frame) with a function not yet certain. Sequences were derived from CD4+ T cells sorted from PBMCs, sampled on the day of the yellow fever booster vaccination. The CDR3 protein is CASSPEPPNMAQHF. The DNA sequence is as follows: TGCGCCAGCAGTCCCGAGCCCCCAAATATGGCCCAGCATTTT.